These 3 T cell receptor beta chains were all obtained from the same sample, sequenced in a study of T cell repertoires in cytomegalovirus infection. TCRdb independently ran MiXCR on the reads; one entry per CDR3 protein. The sample has hundreds of thousands of distinct CDR3 sequences, 24% seen once. Sequencing was performed on CD8+ T cells from PBMCs. These receptor sequences come from a human donor in good health (CMV status not recorded). Some clones in this sample may be carry-over from other donors' samples.

The V and J genes are TRBV6-2 or TRBV6-3 and TRBJ2-7; 7 bases align to TRBD1. This CDR3 contains 13 residues. The J segment lost 2 bases and the V segment lost 6 bases, leaving 4 bases of the junction unmatched. Germline values: CDR1 MNHEY, CDR2 SVGEGT. The CDR3 sequence is CASRGTVAYEQYF. The CDR3 nucleotides read TGTGCCAGCAGGGGGACAGTGGCCTACGAGCAGTACTTC.

This clonotype was counted a few times. V gene TRBV6-2 or TRBV6-3 combines with J gene TRBJ2-1, with TRBD1 identical over 8 bases. This CDR3 spans 14 amino acids. Germline trimming cut 4 bases from V and 7 bases from J; bases unmatched to any gene: 6. Per the germline V gene, CDR1 is MNHEY and CDR2 is SVGEGT. CDR3 coding DNA: TGTGCCAGCAGTTCCCCGGACAGGGAGAATGAGCAGTTCTTC. Translating gives CASSSPDRENEQFF.

The chain uses TRBV15 and TRBJ1-1, with 8 bases matching TRBD1. The CDR3 is 17 residues long. Germline CDR1 reads LNHNV; CDR2 reads YYDKDF (reference sequence). J gave up 8 bases and V 5 bases, and 19 bases lay outside the gene matches. The CDR3: CATSGWVDRGYRGEAFF. As DNA, the CDR3 is TGTGCCACCAGCGGATGGGTTGACAGGGGATATCGGGGAGAAGCTTTCTTT.